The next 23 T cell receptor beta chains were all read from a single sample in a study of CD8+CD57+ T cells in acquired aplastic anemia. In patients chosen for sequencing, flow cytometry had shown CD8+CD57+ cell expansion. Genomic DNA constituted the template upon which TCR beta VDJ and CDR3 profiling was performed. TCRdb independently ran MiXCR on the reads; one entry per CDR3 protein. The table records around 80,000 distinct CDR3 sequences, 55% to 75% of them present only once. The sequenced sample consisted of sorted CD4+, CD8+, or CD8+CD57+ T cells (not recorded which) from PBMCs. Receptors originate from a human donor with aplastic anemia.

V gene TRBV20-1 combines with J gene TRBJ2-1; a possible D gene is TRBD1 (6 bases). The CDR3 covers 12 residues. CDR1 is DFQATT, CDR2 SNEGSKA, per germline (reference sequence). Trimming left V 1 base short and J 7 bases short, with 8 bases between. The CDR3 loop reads CSARAGQNEQFF. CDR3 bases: TGCAGTGCTAGAGCTGGACAGAATGAGCAGTTCTTC.

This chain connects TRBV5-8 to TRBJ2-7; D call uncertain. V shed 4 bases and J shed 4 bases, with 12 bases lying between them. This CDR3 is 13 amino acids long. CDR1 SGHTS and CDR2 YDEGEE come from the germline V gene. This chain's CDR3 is CASSPLVGYEQYF. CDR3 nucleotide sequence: TGTGCCAGCAGCCCATTAGTGGGGTACGAGCAGTACTTC.

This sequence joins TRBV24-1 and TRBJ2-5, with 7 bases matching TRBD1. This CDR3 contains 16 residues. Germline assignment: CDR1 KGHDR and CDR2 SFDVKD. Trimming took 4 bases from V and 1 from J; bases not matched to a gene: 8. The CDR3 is CATSDRDRPPQETQYF. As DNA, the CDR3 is TGTGCCACCAGTGACAGGGACAGACCCCCCCAAGAGACCCAGTACTTC.

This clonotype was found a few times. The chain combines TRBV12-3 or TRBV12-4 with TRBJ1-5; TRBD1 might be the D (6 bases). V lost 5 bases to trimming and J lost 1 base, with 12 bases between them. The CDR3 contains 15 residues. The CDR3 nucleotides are TGTGCCAGCAGTACCAGGGGTATGAGCAATCAGCCCCAGCATTTT. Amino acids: CASSTRGMSNQPQHF.

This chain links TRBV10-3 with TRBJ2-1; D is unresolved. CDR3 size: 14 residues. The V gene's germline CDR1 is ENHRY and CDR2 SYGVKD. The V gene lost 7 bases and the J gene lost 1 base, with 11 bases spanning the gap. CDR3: CAIMDPGSYNEQFF. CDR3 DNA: TGTGCCATCATGGACCCGGGTTCCTACAATGAGCAGTTCTTC.

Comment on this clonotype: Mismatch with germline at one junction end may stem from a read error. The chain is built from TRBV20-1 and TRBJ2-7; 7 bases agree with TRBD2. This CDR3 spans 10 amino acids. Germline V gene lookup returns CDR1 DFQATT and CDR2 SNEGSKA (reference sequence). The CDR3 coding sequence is TGCAGTGCTAGAGGGGAGGGGCTGGTCTTC. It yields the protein CSARGEGLVF.

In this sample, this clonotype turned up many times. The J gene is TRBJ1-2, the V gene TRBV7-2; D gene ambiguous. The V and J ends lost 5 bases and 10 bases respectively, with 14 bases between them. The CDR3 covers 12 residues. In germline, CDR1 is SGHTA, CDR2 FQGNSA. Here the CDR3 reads CASSARSTDYTF. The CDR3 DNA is TGTGCCAGCAGCGCACGGTCAACTGACTACACCTTC.

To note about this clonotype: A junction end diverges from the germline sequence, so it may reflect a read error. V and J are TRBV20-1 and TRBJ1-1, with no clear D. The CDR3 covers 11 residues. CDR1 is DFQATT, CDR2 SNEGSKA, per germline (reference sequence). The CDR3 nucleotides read TGCAGTGCTAGAGATGAACTCGATGCCCCTTTT. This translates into CSARDELDAPF.

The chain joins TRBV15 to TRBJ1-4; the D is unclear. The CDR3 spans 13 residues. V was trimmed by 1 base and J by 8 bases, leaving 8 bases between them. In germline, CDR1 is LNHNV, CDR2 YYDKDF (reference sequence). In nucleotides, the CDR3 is TGTGCCACCAGCAGAGGGCCAGAGGAAAAACTGTTTTTT. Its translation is CATSRGPEEKLFF.

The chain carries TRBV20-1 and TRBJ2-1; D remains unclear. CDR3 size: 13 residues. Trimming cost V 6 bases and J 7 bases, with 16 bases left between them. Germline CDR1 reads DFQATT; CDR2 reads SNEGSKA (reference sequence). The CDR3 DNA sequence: TGCAGTGCCAGCCAGTTCTTGGGGAATGAGCAGTTCTTC. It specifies CSASQFLGNEQFF.

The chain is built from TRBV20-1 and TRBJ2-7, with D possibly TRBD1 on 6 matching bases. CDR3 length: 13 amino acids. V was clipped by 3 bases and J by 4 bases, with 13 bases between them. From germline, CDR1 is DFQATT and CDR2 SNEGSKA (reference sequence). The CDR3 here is CSARGASEYEQYF. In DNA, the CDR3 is TGCAGTGCTAGGGGGGCCTCCGAATACGAGCAGTACTTC.

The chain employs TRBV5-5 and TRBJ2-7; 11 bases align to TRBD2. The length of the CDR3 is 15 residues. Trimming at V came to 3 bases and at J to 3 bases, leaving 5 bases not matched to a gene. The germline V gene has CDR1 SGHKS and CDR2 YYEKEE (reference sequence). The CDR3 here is CASSWGLADLYEQYF. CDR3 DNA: TGTGCCAGCAGCTGGGGACTAGCGGACCTCTACGAGCAGTACTTC.

CDR3 nucleotides: TGCGCCAGCAGCTTGATACCCAGGGATGGCTACACCTTC. It specifies CASSLIPRDGYTF. The chain is built from TRBV5-1 and TRBJ1-2, with D perhaps matching TRBD1 (5 bases). The germline V gene has CDR1 SGHRS and CDR2 YFSETQ. The CDR3 has 13 amino acids. V was trimmed by 1 base and J by 6 bases, leaving 10 bases between them.

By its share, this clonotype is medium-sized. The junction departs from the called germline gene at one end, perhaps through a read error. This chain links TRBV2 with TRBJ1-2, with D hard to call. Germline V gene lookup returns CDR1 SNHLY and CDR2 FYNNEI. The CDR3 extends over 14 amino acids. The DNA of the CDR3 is TGCGCTCTTCTTTCCACTCTAGCTAACTATGGCTACACCTTC. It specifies CALLSTLANYGYTF.

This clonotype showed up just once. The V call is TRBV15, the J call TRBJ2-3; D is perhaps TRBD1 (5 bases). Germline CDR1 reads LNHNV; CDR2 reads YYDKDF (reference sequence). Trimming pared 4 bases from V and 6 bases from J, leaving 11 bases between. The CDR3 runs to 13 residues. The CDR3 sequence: CATSTGQPDTQYF. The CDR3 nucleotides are TGTGCCACCAGCACCGGACAACCCGATACGCAGTATTTT.

CDR3 coding DNA: TGTGCCAGCAGCGGATTCACGTGGGGGAACACTGAAGCTTTCTTT. Amino acid sequence: CASSGFTWGNTEAFF. J is TRBJ1-1 and V is TRBV7-3; D gene uncertain. Germline lookup yields CDR1 SGHTA and CDR2 FQGTGA. Trimming cost V 5 bases and J 1 base, with 14 bases left between them. The CDR3 is 15 residues long.

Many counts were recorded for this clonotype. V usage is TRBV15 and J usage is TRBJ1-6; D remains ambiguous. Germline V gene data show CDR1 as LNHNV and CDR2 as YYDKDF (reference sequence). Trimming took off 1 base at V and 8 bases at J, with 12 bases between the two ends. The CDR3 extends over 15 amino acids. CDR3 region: CATSRGTTGDSPLHF. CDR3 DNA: TGTGCCACCAGCAGAGGGACCACGGGAGATTCACCCCTCCACTTT.

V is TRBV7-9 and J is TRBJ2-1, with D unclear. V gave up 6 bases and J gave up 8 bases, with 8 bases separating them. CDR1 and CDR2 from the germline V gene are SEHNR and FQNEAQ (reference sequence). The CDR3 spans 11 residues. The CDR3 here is CASSPLHEQFF. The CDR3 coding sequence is TGTGCCAGCAGTCCCCTCCATGAGCAGTTCTTC.

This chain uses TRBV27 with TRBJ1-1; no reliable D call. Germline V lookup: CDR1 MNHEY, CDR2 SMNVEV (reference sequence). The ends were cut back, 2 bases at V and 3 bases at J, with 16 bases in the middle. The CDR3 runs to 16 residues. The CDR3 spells CASSLTGPPDYTEAFF. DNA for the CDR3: TGTGCCAGCAGTTTAACGGGTCCCCCGGATTACACTGAAGCTTTCTTT.

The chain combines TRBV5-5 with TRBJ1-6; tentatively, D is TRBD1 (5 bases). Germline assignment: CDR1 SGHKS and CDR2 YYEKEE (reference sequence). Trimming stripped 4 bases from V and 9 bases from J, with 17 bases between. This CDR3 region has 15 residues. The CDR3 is CASSGTGGTFSPLHF. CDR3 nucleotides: TGTGCCAGCAGCGGTACCGGCGGGACTTTTTCACCCCTCCACTTT.

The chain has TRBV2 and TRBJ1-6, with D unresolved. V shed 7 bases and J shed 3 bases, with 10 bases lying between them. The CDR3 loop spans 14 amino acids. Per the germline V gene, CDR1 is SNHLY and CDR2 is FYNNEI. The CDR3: CASIPGDYNSPLHF. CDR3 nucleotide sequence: TGTGCCAGCATCCCCGGGGACTATAATTCACCCCTCCACTTT. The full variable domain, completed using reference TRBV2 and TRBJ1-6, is EPEVTQTPSHQVTQMGQEVILRCVPISNHLYFYWYRQILGQKVEFLVSFYNNEISEKSEIFDDQFSVERPDGSNFTLKIRSTKLEDSAMYFCASIPGDYNSPLHFGNGTRLTVT.

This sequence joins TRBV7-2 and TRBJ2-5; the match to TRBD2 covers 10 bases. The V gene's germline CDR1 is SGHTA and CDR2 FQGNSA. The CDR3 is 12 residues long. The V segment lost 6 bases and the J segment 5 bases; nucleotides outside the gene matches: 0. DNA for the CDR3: TGTGCCAGCAGGACTAGCGGGGAGACCCAGTACTTC. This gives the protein CASRTSGETQYF. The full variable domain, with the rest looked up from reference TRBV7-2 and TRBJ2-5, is GAGVSQSPSNKVTEKGKDVELRCDPISGHTALYWYRQSLGQGLEFLIYFQGNSAPDKSGLPSDRFSAERTGGSVSTLTIQRTQQEDSAVYLCASRTSGETQYFGPGTRLLVL.

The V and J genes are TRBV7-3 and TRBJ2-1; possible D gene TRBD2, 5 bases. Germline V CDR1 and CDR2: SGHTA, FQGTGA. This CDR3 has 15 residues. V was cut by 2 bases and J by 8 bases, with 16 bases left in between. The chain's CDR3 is CASSLLFSGYDEQFF. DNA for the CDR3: TGTGCCAGCAGCTTATTGTTTTCGGGGTACGATGAGCAGTTCTTC.